What follows are 9 T cell receptor beta chains derived from one specimen sequenced in a study of blood T cell repertoires in COVID-19. Produced via immunoSEQ multiplex PCR; TCRdb's table is partial and in-frame only. This table has about 240,000 clones, roughly 87% appearing once. Sequencing used peripheral blood. Receptors originate from a woman in her 30s with acute or convalescent COVID-19.

This chain links TRBV6-4 with TRBJ2-4, with 7 bases fitting TRBD2. V trimming: 11 bases; J trimming: 14 bases; junction bases outside the gene matches: 12. Germline-derived CDR1 and CDR2 are MRHNA and SNTAGT. This CDR3 contains 11 residues. The CDR3 reads CAQRGTGGEYF. In DNA form, the CDR3 reads TGTGCCCAGCGGGGAACAGGAGGGGAGTACTTC.

The chain joins TRBV10-3 to TRBJ2-2; D is unresolved. Trimming removed 0 bases at V and 4 bases at J, with 9 bases between. The germline CDR1 and CDR2 sequences are ENHRY and SYGVKD. This CDR3 contains 15 residues. The CDR3 loop is CAISESGSSTGELFF. CDR3 nucleotide sequence: TGTGCCATCAGTGAGTCGGGCAGCAGCACCGGGGAGCTGTTTTTT.

The chain has TRBV5-4 and TRBJ1-2; a weak D match, TRBD1 (6 bases). The CDR3 extends over 14 amino acids. The germline CDR1 and CDR2 sequences are SGHNT and YYREEE (reference sequence). Trimming pared 4 bases from V and 2 bases from J, leaving 12 bases between. Written as DNA, the CDR3 is TGTGCCAGCAGCGGGGGACAAAACAACTATGGCTACACCTTC. Its translation: CASSGGQNNYGYTF.

The genes are TRBV5-1 and TRBJ2-1; 8 positions agree with TRBD1. The V gene's germline CDR1 is SGHRS and CDR2 YFSETQ. After removal of 0 bases from V and 4 bases from J, the junction contained 9 bases not matched to a gene. The CDR3 extends over 17 amino acids. CDR3 region: CASSLAAIQGAYNEQFF. CDR3 DNA: TGCGCCAGCAGCTTGGCCGCGATCCAGGGGGCGTACAATGAGCAGTTCTTC. The variable domain in full, completed from reference TRBV5-1 and TRBJ2-1, reads KAGVTQTPRYLIKTRGQQVTLSCSPISGHRSVSWYQQTPGQGLQFLFEYFSETQRNKGNFPGRFSGRQFSNSRSEMNVSTLELGDSALYLCASSLAAIQGAYNEQFFGPGTRLTVL.

CDR3 nucleotide sequence: TGTGCCAGCAGCGGCTCGGGGACAGGGGTGGCAGATACGCAGTATTTT. Translating it yields CASSGSGTGVADTQYF. J is TRBJ2-3 and V is TRBV9; 10 bases line up with TRBD1. The germline gives CDR1 SGDLS, CDR2 YYNGEE. Trimming at V came to 3 bases and at J to 4 bases, leaving 8 bases not matched to a gene. The CDR3 has 16 amino acids.

CDR3 bases: TGTGCCAGCAGCCCCACAGGGGGCGCTGGGGCCAACGTCCTGACTTTC. This encodes CASSPTGGAGANVLTF. The V gene is TRBV9, the J gene TRBJ2-6; 9 bases line up with TRBD1. J lost 2 bases, V lost 4 bases, and 4 bases had no gene match. Germline CDR1 reads SGDLS; CDR2 reads YYNGEE. CDR3 size: 16 residues. Variable domain in full (rest from reference TRBV9 and TRBJ2-6): DSGVTQTPKHLITATGQRVTLRCSPRSGDLSVYWYQQSLDQGLQFLIQYYNGEERAKGNILERFSAQQFPDLHSELNLSSLELGDSALYFCASSPTGGAGANVLTFGAGSRLTVL.

CDR3 sequence reads: CASSWTGGSGANVLTF. CDR3 in DNA: TGTGCCAGTAGTTGGACAGGGGGCTCTGGGGCCAACGTCCTGACTTTC. The chain combines TRBV19 with TRBJ2-6; 10 positions agree with TRBD1. Trimming cost V 5 bases and J 0 bases; bases outside gene matches: 1. The germline V gene has CDR1 LNHDA and CDR2 SQIVND (reference sequence). The CDR3 is made up of 16 amino acids.

The chain is built from TRBV27 and TRBJ2-7; possible D gene TRBD1, 6 bases. V was clipped by 4 bases and J by 0 bases, with 10 bases between them. The CDR3 contains 14 residues. The V gene's germline CDR1 is MNHEY and CDR2 SMNVEV (reference sequence). The CDR3 bases are TGTGCCAGCAGTTACCGACAGGACTCCTACGAGCAGTACTTC. Its protein product is CASSYRQDSYEQYF.

The chain employs TRBV3-1 (or the pseudogene TRBV3-2) and TRBJ2-5, with 12 bases fitting TRBD2. CDR3 length equals 16 residues. The germline CDR1 and CDR2 sequences are LGHDT and YNNKEL (reference sequence). The V and J ends lost 1 base and 5 bases, in that order; junction bases with no gene match: 5. This CDR3 is CASSQATSGGQETQYF. The CDR3 DNA follows: TGTGCCAGCAGCCAAGCGACTAGCGGGGGCCAGGAGACCCAGTACTTC.